This TCR beta chain comes out of a study of cytomegalovirus exposure and HLA in healthy donors (dated by TCRdb to 2016 to 2017). Concerning the study at large: According to an earlier analysis of several hundred of the donors, 150 million to 200 million T cells yielded over 90 million unique TCR beta sequences and about 300 Gb of sequence data. A later analysis re-examined previously published TCR beta repertoires from more than 550 donors and added high-resolution HLA genotyping to investigate patterns of TCR occurrence. Of the approximately 400 genotyped donors, more than 75% were placed in the genetic ancestry cluster associated with self-reported Caucasian donors. An early release that covered roughly 600 HLA-typed donors contained about 300 gigabases of sequencing data and some 87 million unique TCR sequences. Typing coverage varied by locus: roughly 620-640 donors for A, B, C, DRB1 and DQB1; roughly 560 for DQA1; about 590 for DPA1; 450 to 480 for DPB1. A handful of DR-DQ haplotypes were treated as single units for association and clustering because of strong linkage in the cohort. Alongside the repertoire data, information on donor age, sex, ethnicity and CMV serostatus was compiled. Genome-wide SNP genotypes for about 55% of the 666 donors were used in a later genetic analysis, which treated that subset as a discovery cohort. The study aimed to test whether cataloging public T cell receptors could reveal signatures of past pathogen exposure. Among several hundred genotyped donors of the cohort, an average of about 220,000 unique TCR beta nucleotide sequences was sequenced per donor, of which roughly 18% were non-productive. Both class I and class II loci were covered by HLA typing, at four-digit resolution. All discovery cohort repertoires had been generated using a single sequencing platform. An earlier analysis of around 540 of the donors applied high-throughput TCR beta sequencing to assess whether each TCR beta V gene segment acted as functional or pseudogenic. In the later analysis, no new phenotypic data were used to find candidate immune exposures; instead, reliance was placed on TCR beta sequences and their occurrence across donors. High-throughput TCR immunosequencing, statistical association of individual TCRs with disease status, and machine learning were combined to predict cytomegalovirus infection status. The T cell repertoires of several hundred subjects were profiled by immunosequencing and related to cytomegalovirus serostatus. A separate validation cohort of about 110 different subjects was used in addition to the approximately 670-subject first cohort. The paper as a whole reports these results and caveats: A later analysis found that most CMV-associated TCR beta chains appeared HLA-restricted, with HLA associations seemingly driven largely by CMV exposure. Presence/absence analyses assumed roughly uniform sequencing depth across donors, an assumption that may not hold. The classifier was reported to diagnose cytomegalovirus status with high specificity and sensitivity in both the original and validation cohorts. Specific HLA alleles were associated with 15,000 to 20,000 TCR beta sequences at a false discovery rate of 0.05 in a later analysis. According to a later analysis, parvovirus B19, influenza, CMV and Epstein-Barr virus appeared linked to several top co-occurrence clusters. Because HLA typing was unavailable for some donors at each locus, only the typed subset was used in association tests. In this cohort, only TCR beta chains were sequenced, and detectable features were limited by the absence of alpha or paired-chain data. Because the 87-base-pair reads could not distinguish some IMGT-functional V segments, including TRBV6-2 and TRBV6-3, those segments were excluded. A cluster of highly shared sequence variants was judged likely to be a technical artifact of the sequencing pipeline. In a later genetic analysis, fewer N-insertions in productive TCRs were reported among donors in an Asian-associated ancestry cluster than the roughly 640-donor mean. A further reported finding was that TCR beta sequences accurately predicted the HLA-A and HLA-B alleles for most subjects in the first cohort. In a later analysis, TCR association rates were found to vary across HLA loci, with the most associated TCRs seen for DRB1 alleles and the fewest for HLA-C alleles. For the cohort, immune exposure information was limited to CMV serostatus. Because counts were too low, roughly 18 rarely observed V segments, including chromosome 9 orphons, were left out of the earlier analysis of some 600 of the donors. Three of the identified cytomegalovirus-associated TCR beta chains were confirmed in vitro to be specific for cytomegalovirus antigens. In an earlier analysis of fewer than 750 of the donors, most TCR beta V segments were observed in productive rearrangements about 87% or about 30% of the time, broadly matching IMGT annotations. The study gave a list of under 200 TCR beta chains associated with cytomegalovirus. Assigning TCR associations to individual alleles was difficult when HLA alleles, especially DR and DQ, strongly co-occurred. The authors suggested that the approach could potentially be extended to other disease states and immunological phenotypes. Correlated functional status among segregating V segments might be attributable to linkage disequilibrium, but an unknown experimental factor could not be ruled out. A later genetic analysis associated a missense DCLRE1C variant with V-gene and J-gene trimming of TCR beta chains, and an independent cohort replicated the association. A later analysis found that HLA-associated TCR beta chains were more clonally expanded and had lower generation probabilities than equally common non-associated chains. While some public TCRs were present in many individuals, most TCR sequences turned up only very rarely across donors.

The library was obtained by the immunoSEQ multiplex PCR assay. For the multiplex PCR, a mixture combining 60 forward primers for TCR Vbeta segments and 13 reverse primers for TCR Jbeta segments was used. Amplification of the CDR3 region of rearranged TCR beta genes was performed with a multiplex PCR assay on genomic DNA. The Illumina HiSeq System was used to sequence the amplified TCR beta libraries as 87-base-pair reads. The authors' pipeline ran thus. In a later analysis, about 80 million unique TCR beta chains were counted across the 500 to 850 repertoires, and roughly 10 million of these chains were shared by at least two donors. Raw reads were error-corrected and collapsed into unique sequences with a nearest-neighbor algorithm that merged closely related sequences to remove PCR and sequencing errors. V, D and J gene segments were assigned by aligning CDR3 sequences to IMGT reference sequences. For a sequence to be retained, a match of at least six nucleotides was required to both a V gene segment and a J gene segment. A rearrangement counted as productive if the CDR3 had no stop codons and remained in frame with V and J, and every other rearrangement counted as non-productive. Following IMGT convention, CDR3 was defined as the stretch from the second conserved V-encoded cysteine up to the conserved J-encoded phenylalanine. Sequences without an unambiguous match to a single V gene segment were excluded from the earlier analysis of approximately 560 of the donors. In an earlier analysis of approximately 590 of the donors, a V segment was called functional when productive rearrangements were above 56.7%, and segregating when the standard deviation between donors exceeded 5%. A statistical classification framework was built for diagnosing cytomegalovirus status from the catalog of TCR beta chain sequences. A later analysis assigned V and J genes by comparing TCR nucleotide sequences with IMGT/GENE-DB human TR gene sequences. In a later analysis, CDR3 sequences and most-parsimonious VDJ recombination scenarios were assigned using the TCRdist pipeline. In a later analysis, each TCR beta chain was defined by its CDR3 amino acid sequence together with its V-gene family, and reads lacking a unique V-gene family were excluded. As a way to deal with suspected cross-contamination and a sequencing artifact, a later analysis dropped nearly 600 nucleotide sequences that were highly shared and had low generation probability. A later analysis calculated a clonal expansion index for each public chain from normalized within-repertoire ranks of inferred template counts. In a later analysis, generation probabilities were computed using a VDJ recombination model fitted to out-of-frame rearrangements, and the results were checked against IGoR. A later analysis scored TCR-TCR, TCR-HLA and TCR-CMV co-occurrence with hypergeometric tests, applying a repertoire-size bias correction to TCR pairs. In a later analysis, false discovery rates were estimated by permuting HLA or CMV assignments 20 times. In a later analysis, co-occurring TCRs were grouped using DBSCAN, and TCRdist sequence similarity was added for clustering within HLA-allele-positive subsets. For co-occurrence clustering, repertoires with fewer than 30,000 or more than 120,000 public chains were excluded, along with about five repertoires with anomalous nucleotide sharing. TCRdb holds this immuneACCESS table with in-frame rearrangements only. Some clones are missing; in checked studies, unresolved V genes explain under half, and the rest has no known cause. V and J calls and clone size are as listed in that table; D and trimming were resolved from the DNA. This sample holds some 120,000 clones; roughly 80% were observed only once. Over 20% of the sample is held by the ten biggest clonotypes.

The cohort comprised hundreds of healthy bone marrow donors. All cohort members were sampled while nominally healthy, although unrecorded immune exposures were likely present. The donor was CMV seropositive and belonged to the group of around 300 seropositive cohort members. Each donor provided a peripheral blood sample, and peripheral blood mononuclear cells were used for TCR beta sequencing. Genomic DNA was extracted from the blood cell samples with the Qiagen DNeasy Blood Extraction Kit. The CDR3 sequence holds 16 residues, the cysteine and phenylalanine included. CDR3 DNA only is kept here, 48 bases in frame from base 1. Clipping removes 4 bases from V and 9 bases from J, with 13 as the unmatched junction base count. Via the germline V gene, CDR1 is MNHNS and CDR2 SASEGT. Regarding this clone: Which antigen it targets is not known. Base qualities are not recorded, but no much larger clone differs from it by a single base.

Input material: PBMCs. This TCR came from a man aged 30 to 39 in good health and CMV-seropositive. Recombination joined TRBV6-1 with TRBJ2-3; 10 central nucleotides agree with TRBD2. The CDR3 protein is CASSAFGLAGVQTQYF. The DNA is TGTGCCAGCAGTGCATTTGGGCTAGCGGGAGTTCAAACGCAGTATTTT.